Below, one T cell receptor (beta chain) is given with its context. Antigen: not known. From germline, CDR1 is MNHNS and CDR2 SASEGT. The germline V and J ends were trimmed by 5 bases and 1 base, with 11 bases remaining between them. This CDR3 region has 14 residues. This sample is part of a study of shared clonotypes between healthy human individuals. General study points: The study drew on few donors, limiting represented genetic and exposure-history diversity.

The table came from immunoSEQ multiplex PCR; TCRdb's copy has only in-frame clones and leaves some out. The sample has about 480,000 clones, over 60% seen once. The sample taken for sequencing was PBMCs. The chain has TRBV6-1 and TRBJ2-5; D gene ambiguous. The source of this sequence is a woman in her thirties or forties in good health. Some clones in this sample may be carry-over from other donors' samples. The CDR3 loop is CASSQDPRQETQYF. As DNA, the CDR3 is TGTGCCAGCAGTCAAGACCCACGCCAAGAGACCCAGTACTTC.